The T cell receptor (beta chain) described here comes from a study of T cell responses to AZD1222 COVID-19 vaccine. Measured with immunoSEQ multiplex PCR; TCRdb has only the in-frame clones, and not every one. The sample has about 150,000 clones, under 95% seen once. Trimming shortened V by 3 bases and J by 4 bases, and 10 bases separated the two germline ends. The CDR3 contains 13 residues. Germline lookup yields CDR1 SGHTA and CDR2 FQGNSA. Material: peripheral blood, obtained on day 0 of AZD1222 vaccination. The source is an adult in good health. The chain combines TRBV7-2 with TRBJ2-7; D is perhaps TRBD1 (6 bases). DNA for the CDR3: TGTGCCAGCAGCTTCGACAGGCTTTACGAGCAGTACTTC. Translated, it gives CASSFDRLYEQYF.